One TCR beta chain is described in this entry. Its recognized antigen is unknown. No base qualities exist here, and no much larger clone lies one base off it. This entry belongs to a study of molecular identifiers for immune sequencing clone quantification (dated by TCRdb to the late 2010s). At the level of the whole study: For a replicate experiment, RNA from around 20,000 or 100,000 naive CD8 T cells was divided into five aliquots, of which four were sequenced. This methods study used CD8 T cells to benchmark TCR RNA copy counting and molecular-identifier clustering-based TCR repertoire sequencing (MIDCIRS).

Library preparation used PCR. The sequencer listed for this sample is NextSeq 500. Bulk TCR libraries were made following a previously described method, with the TCR primers given in Table S5. Purification of total RNA was performed with the Qiagen AllPrep DNA/RNA kit. Before any analysis, reads coming from multiple sequencing runs of the same library were combined into one pool. The study's processing was this. Reads were retained only if the reads had an exact TCR constant sequence, and the retained reads were trimmed to 150 nt and grouped according to their 12-nt molecular barcodes. Reads inside each barcode group were sub-clustered using a 15% Levenshtein threshold, and a quality-weighted consensus sequence was constructed for each RNA molecule. Non-functional sequences were discarded, and so were lower-count sequences lying one edit away from another sequence. Based on fitting two negative binomial distributions, any barcode sub-cluster with under 20% of the maximum read count was discarded. TCRdb applied fastp at Q25 and MiXCR to the public reads, then kept only in-frame beta chains. Under each unique CDR3 protein, matching rows form one entry showing the most common genes and DNA. It is TCRdb's table, rather than the study itself, that gives the V and J calls and clone size. In all, the sample holds hundreds of thousands of distinct CDR3 sequences, and roughly 25% of those were seen once. 0.75% to 0.8% of the sample comes from the top ten.

What the research found in general, with its limitations: A single cell's worth of spiked-in Jurkat TCR RNA was reported detectable even among under 1.1 million naive CD8 T cells. In CMV-specific effector cells, clones with more than 20 RNA copies contained over 99% of molecules, whereas in naive cells such clones contained under 1% of molecules. Modeling indicated about 3 TCR RNA copies recovered per cell, compared with about 9.4 by digital PCR, which implies a capture efficiency of about 27%. When barcode sub-clustering was not used, chimeric consensus sequences inflated TCR diversity, with chimeras reaching as high as 47%. Highly expanded clone sizes could be underestimated if identical TCR molecules share a barcode. Naive libraries contained spiked-in Jurkat TCR RNA (around ten copies' worth), which is not part of the donor repertoire.

The junction shows trimming of 5 bases on V and 6 bases on J, and the gene matches do not reach 14 bases of it. Based on the germline V gene (reference sequence), the CDR1 and CDR2 sequences are PRHDT and FYEKMQ. The CDR3 runs 17 amino acids, cysteine and phenylalanine included. Only the CDR3 DNA is retained, 51 bases long and in frame from the first base. Libraries of naive CD8 T cells were generated from approximately 20,000 to 1,000,000 sorted cells, with 10%, 30% or 50% of the purified RNA used. Naive CD8 T cells were FACS-sorted as CD8+CD4-CCR7+CD45RA+ on a BD FACSAria II into RLT Plus buffer. To test detection sensitivity, Jurkat RNA equal to around 11 TCR copies was added to samples of about 20,000-1,000,000 naive CD8 T cells. Enrichment of CD8 T cells was performed with RosetteSep CD8+ T Cell Enrichment Cocktail and Ficoll-Paque, after which ACK red cell lysis was carried out.

The sequence derives from a human donor in good health. Some libraries in this study had Jurkat cell RNA spiked in. Sequenced input: naive CD8+ T cells from blood, with Jurkat cell RNA spiked in. The cell subset or site label for this specimen denotes: FACS-sorted CD8+CD4-CCR7+CD45RA+ naive T cells. The rearranged chain carries TRBV13 and TRBJ2-1, and 9 bases in between align with TRBD2. The CDR3 region has the sequence CASSPTLAGKRSNEQFF. The nucleotide sequence is TGTGCCAGCAGCCCTACGCTAGCGGGGAAGAGGTCCAATGAGCAGTTCTTC.